This T cell receptor beta chain derives from a study of regulatory T cells in long-lasting Graves disease. Time point denoted: newly diagnosed GD, antithyroid drugs for less than 3 months. The authors made the TCR library using RNA they extracted from PBMCs. Study conclusions and caveats: TRBV28 was favored in persistent disease, as were TRBJ1-2 and TRBJ2-5.

The CDR3 extends over 16 amino acids. Trimming removed 5 bases from V and 4 bases from J; junction bases left unmatched: 9. The germline gives CDR1 MNHEY, CDR2 SVGEGT. This clonotype showed up many times. The antigen is unknown. Relying on iRepertoire HTBI primers and Arm-PCR of CDR3 regions, the team built TCR beta libraries. TCRdb re-analysed the multiplex PCR reads in MiXCR, keeping a single row per CDR3 protein. The data show approximately 250,000 distinct CDR3 sequences, with 15% to 20% seen just once and around 21% held by the top ten. This clonotype was obtained from a female donor with Graves disease. The sample was peripheral blood mononuclear cells (PBMCs), taken at new diagnosis, from a patient treated with antithyroid drugs. The rearrangement links TRBV6-2 or TRBV6-3 to TRBJ2-1; TRBD1 matches 9 bases. CDR3 sequence (DNA): TGTGCCAGCAGTACGCATACCGGGACAGGGTACAATGAGCAGTTCTTC. Translation gives CASSTHTGTGYNEQFF.